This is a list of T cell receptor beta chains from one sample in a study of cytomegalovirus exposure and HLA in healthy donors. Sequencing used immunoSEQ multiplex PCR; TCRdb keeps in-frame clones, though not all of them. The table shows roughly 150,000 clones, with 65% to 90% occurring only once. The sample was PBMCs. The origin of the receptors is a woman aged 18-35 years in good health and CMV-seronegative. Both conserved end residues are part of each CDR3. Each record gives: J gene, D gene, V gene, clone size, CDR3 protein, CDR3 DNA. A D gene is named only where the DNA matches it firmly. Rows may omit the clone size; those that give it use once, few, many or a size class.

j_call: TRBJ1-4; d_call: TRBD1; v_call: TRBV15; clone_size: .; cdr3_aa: CATSLTGGGEKLFF; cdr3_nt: TGTGCCACCAGCCTGACAGGGGGCGGTGAAAAACTGTTTTTT
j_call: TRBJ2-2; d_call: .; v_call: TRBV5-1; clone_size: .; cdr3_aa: CASSLVVFAGELFF; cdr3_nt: TGCGCCAGCAGCTTGGTTGTCTTTGCCGGGGAGCTGTTTTTT
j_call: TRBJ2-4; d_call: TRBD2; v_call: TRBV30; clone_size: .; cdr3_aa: CAWRVGGGNIQYF; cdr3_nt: TGTGCCTGGAGAGTCGGGGGGGGAAACATTCAGTACTTC
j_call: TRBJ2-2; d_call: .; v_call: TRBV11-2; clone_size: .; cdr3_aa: CASSSHRSGTGELFF; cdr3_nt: TGTGCCAGCAGCTCCCATCGTTCGGGCACCGGGGAGCTGTTTTTT
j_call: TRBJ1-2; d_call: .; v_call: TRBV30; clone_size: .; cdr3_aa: CAWSPQVPTYGYTF; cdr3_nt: TGTGCCTGGAGTCCCCAGGTACCTACTTATGGCTACACCTTC
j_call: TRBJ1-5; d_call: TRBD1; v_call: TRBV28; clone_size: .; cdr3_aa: CASTQGGGGHQPQHF; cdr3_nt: TGTGCCAGCACCCAAGGGGGCGGAGGTCATCAGCCCCAGCATTTT
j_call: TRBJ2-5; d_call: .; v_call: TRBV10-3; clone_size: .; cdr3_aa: CATSKQGQETQYF; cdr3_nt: TGTGCCACATCAAAACAGGGACAAGAGACCCAGTACTTC
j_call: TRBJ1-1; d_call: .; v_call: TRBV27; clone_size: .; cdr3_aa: CASSLRAPSLNTEAFF; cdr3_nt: TGTGCCAGCAGTTTACGAGCCCCATCCTTGAACACTGAAGCTTTCTTT
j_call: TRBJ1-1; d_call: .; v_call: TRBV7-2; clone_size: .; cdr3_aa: CASSSSKMNTEAFF; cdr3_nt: TGTGCCAGCAGCTCAAGCAAAATGAACACTGAAGCTTTCTTT
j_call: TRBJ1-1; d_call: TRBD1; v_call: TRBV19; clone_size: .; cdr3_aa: CASSTDRGGIGFF; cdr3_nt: TGTGCCAGTAGTACCGACAGGGGGGGAATTGGTTTCTTT
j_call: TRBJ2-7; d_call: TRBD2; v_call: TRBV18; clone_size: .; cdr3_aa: CASSPGRDFQEQYF; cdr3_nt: TGTGCCAGCTCACCCGGGAGGGATTTTCAGGAGCAGTACTTC
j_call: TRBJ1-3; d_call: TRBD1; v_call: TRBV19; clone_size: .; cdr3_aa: CASSLGQGKSSGNTIYF; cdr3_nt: TGTGCCAGTAGTTTGGGACAGGGAAAGAGCTCTGGAAACACCATATATTTT
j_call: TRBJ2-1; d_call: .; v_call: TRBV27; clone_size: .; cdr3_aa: CASSLGFGSEQFF; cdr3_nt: TGTGCCAGCAGTTTAGGTTTTGGTAGTGAGCAGTTCTTC
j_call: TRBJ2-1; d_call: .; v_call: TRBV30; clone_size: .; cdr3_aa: CAWTPTSYNEQFF; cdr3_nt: TGTGCCTGGACGCCCACTTCCTACAATGAGCAGTTCTTC
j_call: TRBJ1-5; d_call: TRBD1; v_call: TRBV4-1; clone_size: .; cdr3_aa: CASSQDSYPSYGQGLNQPQHF; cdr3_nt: TGCGCCAGCAGCCAAGACAGCTATCCGAGCTATGGACAGGGCCTCAATCAGCCCCAGCATTTT
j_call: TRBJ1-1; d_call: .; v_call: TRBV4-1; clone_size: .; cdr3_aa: CASSQGGSRAFF; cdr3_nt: TGCGCCAGCAGCCAAGGAGGGTCCCGAGCTTTCTTT
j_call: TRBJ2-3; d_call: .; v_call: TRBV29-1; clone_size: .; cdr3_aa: CSVVRLLSTDTQYF; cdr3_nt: TGCAGCGTTGTGAGACTCCTAAGCACAGATACGCAGTATTTT
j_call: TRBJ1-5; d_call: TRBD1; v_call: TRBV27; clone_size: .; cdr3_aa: CASSSLGQRDQPQHF; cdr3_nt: TGTGCCAGCAGTTCATTGGGACAGCGCGATCAGCCCCAGCATTTT
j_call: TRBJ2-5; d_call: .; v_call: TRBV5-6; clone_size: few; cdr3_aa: CASSPVSLQETQYF; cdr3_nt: TGTGCCAGCAGCCCCGTATCCCTCCAAGAGACCCAGTACTTC
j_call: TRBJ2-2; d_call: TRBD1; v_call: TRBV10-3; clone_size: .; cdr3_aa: CAIKGTGDTGELFF; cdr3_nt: TGTGCCATCAAGGGGACAGGGGACACCGGGGAGCTGTTTTTT
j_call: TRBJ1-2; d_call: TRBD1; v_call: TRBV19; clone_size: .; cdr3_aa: CASSSGTGGYGYTF; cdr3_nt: TGTGCCAGTAGTTCCGGGACAGGGGGCTATGGCTACACCTTC
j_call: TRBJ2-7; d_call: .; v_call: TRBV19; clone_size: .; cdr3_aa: CASSVAGTGAYEQYF; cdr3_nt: TGTGCCAGTAGTGTAGCGGGGACAGGAGCCTACGAGCAGTACTTC
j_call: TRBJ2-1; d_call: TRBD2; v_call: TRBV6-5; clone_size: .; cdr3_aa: CASTPPGTRSNEQFF; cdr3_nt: TGTGCCAGCACCCCCCCCGGGACTAGGTCCAATGAGCAGTTCTTC
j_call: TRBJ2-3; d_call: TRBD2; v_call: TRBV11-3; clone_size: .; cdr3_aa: CASSSGSTSGLSTDTQYF; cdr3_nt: TGTGCCAGCAGCTCCGGTTCGACTAGCGGGCTCAGCACAGATACGCAGTATTTT
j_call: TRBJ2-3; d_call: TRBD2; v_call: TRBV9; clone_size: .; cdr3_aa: CASSVVGGLPNTQYF; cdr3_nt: TGTGCCAGCAGCGTAGTTGGGGGACTACCAAATACGCAGTATTTT
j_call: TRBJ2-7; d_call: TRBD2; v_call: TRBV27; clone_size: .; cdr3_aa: CASISGAGASEQYF; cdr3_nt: TGTGCCAGCATCTCGGGAGCGGGAGCATCCGAGCAGTACTTC
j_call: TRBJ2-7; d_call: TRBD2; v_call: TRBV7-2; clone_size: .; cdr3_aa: CASSLPGVRGRASYEQYF; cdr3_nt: TGTGCCAGCAGCTTACCCGGCGTTCGCGGGAGGGCCTCCTACGAGCAGTACTTC
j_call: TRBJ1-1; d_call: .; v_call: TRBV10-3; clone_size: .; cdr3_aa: CAIMSQQNTEAFF; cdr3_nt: TGTGCCATCATGTCACAGCAGAACACTGAAGCTTTCTTT
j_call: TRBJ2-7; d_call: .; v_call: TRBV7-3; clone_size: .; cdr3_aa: CASSLSPGSTYEQYF; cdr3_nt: TGTGCCAGCAGCTTATCCCCGGGATCGACCTACGAGCAGTACTTC
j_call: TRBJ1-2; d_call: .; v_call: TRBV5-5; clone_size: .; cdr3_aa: CASSLGAGQGYGYTF; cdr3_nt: TGTGCCAGCAGCTTGGGGGCAGGGCAGGGCTATGGCTACACCTTC
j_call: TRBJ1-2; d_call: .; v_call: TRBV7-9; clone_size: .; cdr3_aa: CASSLAGDPNYGYTF; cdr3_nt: TGTGCCAGCAGCTTAGCAGGGGATCCCAACTATGGCTACACCTTC
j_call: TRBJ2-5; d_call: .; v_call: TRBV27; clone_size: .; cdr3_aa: CASSTGSAQTHRETQYF; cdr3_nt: TGTGCCAGCAGCACAGGGTCCGCCCAGACACACCGAGAGACCCAGTACTTC
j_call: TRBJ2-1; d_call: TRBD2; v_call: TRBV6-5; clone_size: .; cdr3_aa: CASSYSSMLAGDEQFF; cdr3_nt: TGTGCCAGCAGTTACTCGTCGATGCTAGCGGGGGATGAGCAGTTCTTC
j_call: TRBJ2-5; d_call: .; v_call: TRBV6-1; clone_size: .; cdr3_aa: CASSEVAVTRGGETQYF; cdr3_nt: TGTGCCAGCAGTGAAGTAGCTGTGACTAGGGGAGGAGAGACCCAGTACTTC
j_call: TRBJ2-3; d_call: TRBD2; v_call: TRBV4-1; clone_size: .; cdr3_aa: CASSRLLAAKSTDTQYF; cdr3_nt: TGCGCCAGCAGCCGCCTACTAGCGGCCAAGAGCACAGATACGCAGTATTTT
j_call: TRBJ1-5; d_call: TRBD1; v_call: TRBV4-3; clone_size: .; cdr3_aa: CASSQGQGGNQPQHF; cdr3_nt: TGCGCCAGCAGCCAAGGACAGGGTGGCAATCAGCCCCAGCATTTT
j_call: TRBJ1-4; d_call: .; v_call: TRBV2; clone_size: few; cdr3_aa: CASQTDLREKLFF; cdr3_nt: TGTGCCAGCCAGACTGACCTGCGTGAAAAACTGTTTTTT
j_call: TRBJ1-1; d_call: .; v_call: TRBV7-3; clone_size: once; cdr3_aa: CASSPTGGAGTEAFF; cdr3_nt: TGTGCCAGCAGCCCGACTGGGGGGGCAGGCACTGAAGCTTTCTTT
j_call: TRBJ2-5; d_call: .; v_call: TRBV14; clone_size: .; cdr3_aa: CASSRGRETQYF; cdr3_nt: TGTGCCAGCAGCCGAGGGAGGGAGACCCAGTACTTC
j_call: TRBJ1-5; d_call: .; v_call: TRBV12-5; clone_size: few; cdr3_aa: CASGLATQPQHF; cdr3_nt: TGTGCTAGTGGTTTGGCGACACAGCCCCAGCATTTT
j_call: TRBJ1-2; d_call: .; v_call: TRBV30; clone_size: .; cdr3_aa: CAGRWVYGYTF; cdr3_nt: TGTGCCGGGCGATGGGTCTATGGCTACACCTTC
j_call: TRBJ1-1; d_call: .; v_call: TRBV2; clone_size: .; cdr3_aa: CASTIDRLTLRYTEAFF; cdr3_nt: TGTGCCAGCACCATCGACAGGCTCACCCTCCGTTACACTGAAGCTTTCTTT